This T cell receptor (beta chain) was identified in a study of neurological immune-mediated disorders (dated by TCRdb to between 2017 and 2020). For the study in its entirety: Among the 35 or so multiple sclerosis patients, roughly 31 had relapsing-remitting MS and 3 had secondary progressive MS. Using UMI-based sequencing, the study compared peripheral blood TCR-beta repertoires from patients with HTLV-I-associated myelopathy (HAM/TSP), patients with multiple sclerosis, and healthy controls. The cohort included about 70 subjects: about 15 with HAM/TSP, roughly 35 with multiple sclerosis, and some 20 healthy controls. The 95 to 110 TCR-beta libraries covered PBMC samples along with longitudinal samples, technical triplicates, and paired sorted CD4+ and CD8+ T-cell subsets.

For unsorted PBMC libraries, 2 million PBMCs were used after storage in RNAlater at -80 degrees C until RNA extraction. The multiple sclerosis patients were enrolled in a US clinical protocol that used magnetic resonance imaging to evaluate disease progression. Peripheral blood was subjected to Ficoll-Hypaque density gradient centrifugation to isolate PBMCs, which were then cryopreserved in liquid nitrogen. cDNA was synthesized by template-switch 5'RACE using a primer carrying a 10-nucleotide random unique molecular identifier by which each TCR transcript was tagged. Every sequencing run covered 15-18 subjects and yielded more than 160 million TCR-beta sequences. Total RNA was extracted with the RNeasy kit. The KAPA Real-time Library Amplification kit was used to amplify TCR-beta VDJ regions with primers for the TCR constant region and the 5'RACE anchor. A first PCR added sample indexes and Illumina adaptors, after which a second PCR increased the library yield. After purification with Ampure beads, the TCR product of roughly 650 bp was size-selected on a 2% E-gel SizeSelection system. Before pooling, library quality was assessed on a Bioanalyzer, concentration was determined with Qubit, and library quantification was performed with the Kapa Library Quantification kit. An Illumina HiSeq 2500 sequenced the libraries paired-end 2 x 150 bp. To increase sequence diversity, roughly 24-32% phiX was spiked into each library pool. As for the original processing: The UMI-based MiGEC pipeline processed quality-filtered reads and removed over 90% of raw TCR sequences during error correction. VDJ genes were aligned to IMGT germline references, and each clonotype was defined by a unique CDR3 amino acid sequence together with V-J genes. Clonal expansion, Shannon diversity and CDR3 relatedness (CalcPairwiseDistances, ClusterSamples) were evaluated with VDJtools, and phylogenetic trees were built with CLCbio workbench. Using coefficient-of-variation modelling across technical triplicates, the study counted a clone as expanded if it had at least 8 unique UMIs. TCRdb's own reprocessing of the public reads used fastp at Q25 and MiXCR and kept productive beta chains. Each entry merges the rows of one CDR3 protein and shows their most common DNA and genes. It is TCRdb's table, rather than the study itself, that gives the V and J calls and clone size. Present in this sample are 65,000 to 85,000 distinct CDR3 sequences, 2.5% to 3.5% of which were seen just once. More than 4.5% of the sample is taken by the ten largest.

Overall results and qualifications from the work: Across subjects, expanded clones never shared an identical CDR3 amino acid sequence, which suggests that the TCR-beta repertoires in every group were private. In phylogenetic analysis, the repertoires of 18 of 34 MS patients grouped into a cluster of related CDR3 sequences, which suggests a possible signature at the repertoire level. TCR clonal expansion was highest in HAM/TSP patients and lowest in MS patients, with MS patients falling below even healthy controls. No association of the MS cluster with clinical or MRI features was observed, and the need for larger cohorts was stated by the authors.

Concerning this clonotype itself: No antigen is known for it. Per-base quality was not reported, and no clone a single base away is much larger than it.

Material for sequencing was PBMCs. The TCR originated in a woman between 50 and 59 years old with multiple sclerosis.

The DNA reads as follows: TGTGCCAGCAGCTTAAGTGCTGGAAACACCATATATTTT. This codes for CASSLSAGNTIYF. The chain uses TRBV7-6 and TRBJ1-3; confidence is insufficient to name the D gene. The germline V gene sets CDR1 to SGHVS and CDR2 to FNYEAQ. At the junction V is shortened by 2 bases and J by 2 bases, with 4 bases in between. The CDR3 goes from the cysteine to the phenylalanine over 13 residues. The kept DNA is CDR3 alone, 39 bases in frame from the first base.